The T cell receptor (beta chain) described here comes from a study of blood T cell repertoires in COVID-19. Overall study: The United States, Italy and Spain supplied acute and convalescent COVID-19 samples. PBMCs, B-cell-depleted T cells, or T cells provided the cDNA or gDNA that made up the material.

Many counts were recorded for this clone. How the authors handled the data: Nucleated cell number was recorded as an estimate derived from reference gene primer amplification. Profiled with immunoSEQ multiplex PCR; TCRdb holds only in-frame clones, not every one. D and trimming were read from the DNA, whereas the V and J calls and clone size are those reported in that table. Altogether about 150,000 clones are present, 80% being singletons, with the ten largest covering about 5%. After removal of 8 bases from V and 6 bases from J, the junction contained 4 bases not matched to a gene. CDR3 length: 12 amino acids.

Sample: peripheral blood. This chain joins TRBV12-3 or TRBV12-4 and TRBJ2-1, with 7 nucleotides matching TRBD2. The TCR originated in a woman in her fifties or sixties with acute or convalescent COVID-19. The CDR3 here is CASRRGGNEQFF. The CDR3 DNA sequence: TGTGCCAGCCGTCGCGGGGGCAATGAGCAGTTCTTC.